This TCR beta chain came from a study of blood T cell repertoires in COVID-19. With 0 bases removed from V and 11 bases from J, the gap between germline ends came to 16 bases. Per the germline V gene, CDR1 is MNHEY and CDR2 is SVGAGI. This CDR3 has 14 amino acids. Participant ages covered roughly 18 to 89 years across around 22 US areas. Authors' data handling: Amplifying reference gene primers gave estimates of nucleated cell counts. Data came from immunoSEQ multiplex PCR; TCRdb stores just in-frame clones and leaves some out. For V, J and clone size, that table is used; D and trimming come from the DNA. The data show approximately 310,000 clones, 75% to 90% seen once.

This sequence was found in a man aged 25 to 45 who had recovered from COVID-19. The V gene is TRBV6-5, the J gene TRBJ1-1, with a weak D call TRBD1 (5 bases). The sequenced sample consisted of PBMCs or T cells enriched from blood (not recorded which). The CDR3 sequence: CASSYSMGGSTAFF. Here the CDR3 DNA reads TGTGCCAGCAGTTACTCGATGGGGGGGAGTACGGCTTTCTTT.